The clone carrying this T cell receptor beta chain was observed a few times. A sample-barcoded 5' primer and a J-beta primer mix were used in a second PCR of roughly 7 to 11 cycles. One entry per CDR3 protein, called by TCRdb with MiXCR from the 5' RACE reads. The data show 700,000 to 1,000,000 distinct CDR3 sequences, 40% to 50% seen once. This specimen belongs to a study of blood T cells in healthy people across ages. This CDR3 region has 18 residues. Per germline, CDR1 DFQATT and CDR2 SNEGSKA (reference sequence). Trimming took 2 bases from V and 8 from J; bases not matched to a gene: 20. This chain connects TRBV20-1 to TRBJ2-3; 9 nucleotides align to TRBD2. The TCR originated in a man aged 55 to 70 in good health. Sequencing input: blood. This chain's CDR3 is CSARPELAGLANSGTQYF. The CDR3 DNA reads as TGCAGTGCTAGACCCGAACTTGCGGGACTAGCTAACTCCGGTACGCAGTATTTT.